This paragraph covers one T cell receptor (beta chain) sequence. Germline lookup yields CDR1 SNHLY and CDR2 FYNNEI. V was pared by 6 bases and J by 6 bases, with 15 bases of the junction left unmatched. CDR3 length equals 16 residues. The sample belongs to a study of blood T cell repertoires in COVID-19. Looking at the study overall: From the United States, Italy and Spain came samples of acute and convalescent COVID-19. The analysed material was cDNA or gDNA that came from T cells, B-cell-depleted T cells, or PBMCs.

How the authors handled the data: Researchers report that nucleated cell counts were estimated from reference gene primer amplification. Sequenced by immunoSEQ multiplex PCR; TCRdb stores in-frame clones only, minus some. V and J calls and clone size follow that table, whereas D and trimming were derived from the DNA. The sample lists some 160,000 clones, under 90% occurring once. The clonotype was recovered from a woman aged 80 or older with acute or convalescent COVID-19. The V and J genes are TRBV2 and TRBJ2-7; 9 bases map to TRBD2. The specimen sequenced was peripheral blood. DNA for the CDR3: TGTGCCAGCAGCCGACAGGTGGCTCTAGCGGGAAGCGAGCAGTACTTC. Encoded protein: CASSRQVALAGSEQYF.